One and the same sample provided the 4 T cell receptor beta chains below, sequenced in a study of sequential checkpoint blockade in melanoma. Indicated treatment: randomized to nivolumab then ipilimumab (arm A) or the reverse (arm B). TCRdb's table, derived via immunoSEQ multiplex PCR, lists solely in-frame clones and lacks some. The sample lists 7,500 to 8,500 clones, under 80% seen once, with 40% to 60% in the top ten. The sample was CD8+ T cells sorted from blood (inferred from file names), taken from a patient given nivolumab and ipilimumab in sequence. These receptors were collected from a human patient with melanoma. Some clones in this sample may be carry-over from other donors' samples.

This clone was seen a few times. The chain joins TRBV5-1 to TRBJ1-1; D is uncertain. Germline CDR1 is SGHRS and CDR2 is YFSETQ. This CDR3 has 13 amino acids. Trimming pared 4 bases from V and 1 base from J, leaving 8 bases between. In DNA form, the CDR3 reads TGCGCCAGCAGCCCTAATAGGAACACTGAAGCTTTCTTT. Amino acid sequence: CASSPNRNTEAFF.

V and J are TRBV18 and TRBJ1-5, with no clear D. V dropped 0 bases and J dropped 4 bases, with 10 bases sitting between them. The CDR3 is 15 amino acids. Per the germline V gene, CDR1 is KGHSH and CDR2 is LQKENI. The CDR3 nucleotides are TGTGCCAGCTCACCACCGCCGGGATCAAATCAGCCCCAGCATTTT. The encoded protein is CASSPPPGSNQPQHF.

By sample fraction, this clone is medium-sized. V gene TRBV4-1 combines with J gene TRBJ2-7; a weak D match, TRBD2 (5 bases). Germline values: CDR1 MGHRA, CDR2 YSYEKL. The CDR3 has 14 residues. V was pared by 0 bases and J by 5 bases, with 11 bases between. For the CDR3, the DNA is TGCGCCAGCAGCCAAGAGGGTATCGGGGACGAGCAGTACTTC. It is translated as CASSQEGIGDEQYF.

The chain employs TRBV27 and TRBJ1-2; 9 bases are shared with TRBD1. Germline values: CDR1 MNHEY, CDR2 SMNVEV (reference sequence). The CDR3 totals 14 residues. Losses at the gene ends were 6 bases for V and 4 bases for J; bases not matched to a gene: 6. The DNA for the CDR3 is TGTGCCAGCAGCGAGACAGGGGGGATCTATGGCTACACCTTC. Translation: CASSETGGIYGYTF.